The clone carrying this T cell receptor (beta chain) has only a few counts. Its antigen is not known. The sample originates from a study of cytomegalovirus exposure and HLA in healthy donors. Trimming left V 0 bases short and J 0 bases short, with 4 bases between. Germline CDR1 reads MNHEY; CDR2 reads SMNVEV (reference sequence). CDR3 length equals 14 residues. Findings and limits, study-wide: Rarity marked most TCR sequences, yet some public TCRs occurred in many donors.

13 Jbeta primers and 60 Vbeta primers were used for the PCR. TCRdb keeps only in-frame clones here, not all; method: immunoSEQ multiplex PCR. This sample has around 130,000 clones, with over 70% found just once. Input material: PBMCs. The chain is built from TRBV27 and TRBJ2-3; no definite D call. The TCR originated in a woman between 40 and 50 years old in good health and CMV-seronegative. CDR3 in amino acids: CASSLSLSTDTQYF. The DNA of the CDR3 is TGTGCCAGCAGTTTATCCCTAAGCACAGATACGCAGTATTTT.